Shown below are 9 T cell receptor beta chains from a single sample sequenced in a study of blood T cell repertoires in COVID-19. Clones were read by immunoSEQ multiplex PCR, and TCRdb kept only the in-frame ones, dropping some. The repertoire holds 250,000 to 300,000 clones, 65% to 90% seen once, with about 16% in the top ten. The sequenced sample consisted of PBMCs or T cells enriched from blood (not recorded which). These receptors all come from a man between 18 and 35 years old who had recovered from COVID-19.

V is TRBV7-2 and J is TRBJ1-2; no clear D. V lost 5 bases and J lost 2, with 12 bases in between. The CDR3 loop spans 14 amino acids. Germline assignment: CDR1 SGHTA and CDR2 FQGNSA. This CDR3 reads CASSQMVRNYGYTF. The DNA for the CDR3 is TGTGCCAGCAGCCAAATGGTCAGGAACTATGGCTACACCTTC.

The chain recombines TRBV18 with TRBJ2-7; D call uncertain. The V gene lost 8 bases and the J gene lost 0 bases, with 14 bases spanning the gap. Germline CDR1 and CDR2: KGHSH and LQKENI. The CDR3 runs to 14 residues. CDR3 in amino acids: CASTPTSGSYEQYF. The CDR3 region has the DNA TGTGCCAGCACCCCCACCAGTGGCTCCTACGAGCAGTACTTC.

The rearrangement joins TRBV5-1 to TRBJ1-2, with D maybe TRBD1 (6 bases). The CDR3 length is 15 residues. V was pared by 4 bases and J by 5 bases, with 18 bases between. CDR1 is SGHRS, CDR2 YFSETQ, per germline. DNA for the CDR3: TGCGCCAGCAGCCCCGGACAGCCCAACACTTATGGCTACACCTTC. Its protein is CASSPGQPNTYGYTF.

This chain connects TRBV10-3 to TRBJ2-7, with a tentative D call TRBD1 (5 bases). The CDR3 spans 16 residues. Per germline, CDR1 ENHRY and CDR2 SYGVKD. Trimming left V 4 bases short and J 3 bases short, with 19 bases between. This CDR3 reads CAISGSQGGFRYEQYF. CDR3 nucleotide sequence: TGTGCCATCAGTGGTAGTCAGGGTGGGTTCCGCTACGAGCAGTACTTC.

The chain combines TRBV7-2 with TRBJ2-1, with 9 bases that match TRBD1. The V and J ends lost 3 bases and 7 bases, in that order; junction bases with no gene match: 4. The CDR3 contains 14 residues. CDR1 and CDR2 (germline): SGHTA, FQGNSA. CDR3 region: CASSFRQGVNEQFF. The CDR3 coding sequence is TGTGCCAGCAGCTTCCGACAGGGGGTGAATGAGCAGTTCTTC.

The chain combines TRBV19 with TRBJ1-3; no definite D call. CDR1 is LNHDA, CDR2 SQIVND, per germline (reference sequence). The CDR3 has 15 residues. Deletions cut 2 bases from V and 0 bases from J, with 8 bases between. Written as DNA, the CDR3 is TGTGCCAGTAGTATATTTTCGGGCTCTGGAAACACCATATATTTT. It is translated as CASSIFSGSGNTIYF.

The V call is TRBV5-1, the J call TRBJ2-1, with 8 positions matching TRBD1. The CDR3 has 15 amino acids. Losses at the gene ends were 4 bases for V and 5 bases for J; bases not matched to a gene: 8. The germline gives CDR1 SGHRS, CDR2 YFSETQ. The CDR3 here is CASSKDREPNNEQFF. In nucleotides, the CDR3 is TGCGCCAGCAGCAAGGACAGGGAACCTAACAATGAGCAGTTCTTC.

The genes are TRBV12-2 and TRBJ2-1; TRBD2, the D gene given by the table, was not confirmed from the DNA. TRBV12-2 is listed as a pseudogene. The CDR3 loop spans 21 amino acids. CDR3 sequence reads: CASRFSRRGLAGGETYNEQFF. For the CDR3, the DNA is TGTGCAAGTCGCTTCTCTCGGCGGGGACTAGCGGGAGGCGAAACCTACAATGAGCAGTTCTTC.

The CDR3 nucleotides read TGTGCCAGCAGTCTTACGGGGACAGGGAATACATATGGCTACACCTTC. This translates into CASSLTGTGNTYGYTF. The chain links TRBV11-3 to TRBJ1-2, with TRBD1 identical over 9 bases. The V segment lost 6 bases and the J segment 5 bases; nucleotides outside the gene matches: 13. Per germline, CDR1 SGHNT and CDR2 YENEEA. The CDR3 spans 16 residues.